This T cell receptor beta chain was profiled in a study of T cell repertoires in cytomegalovirus infection. Study summary: Shared public TCR beta signatures pointed to both CMV infection and a matching HLA type.

TCRdb recomputed calls from the reads with MiXCR, one row per CDR3 protein. Of hundreds of thousands of distinct CDR3 sequences in the sample, about a tenth were seen once. Germline loops: CDR1 SGHVS, CDR2 FQNEAQ. V was trimmed by 3 bases and J by 1 base, leaving 10 bases between them. This CDR3 spans 15 amino acids. This clonotype was recorded at least ten times. The target antigen is unknown. Findings and limits, study-wide: Dominating the ex vivo response were HLA-C-restricted CMV-specific TCR beta clonotypes.

The chain links TRBV7-8 to TRBJ2-4, with D uncertain. Sequenced input: PBMCs. This receptor was identified in a human donor in good health (CMV status not recorded). Some clones in this sample may be carry-over from other donors' samples. In DNA, the CDR3 is TGTGCCAGCAGCTTTAACACTGGGGCCAAAAACATTCAGTACTTC. It translates to CASSFNTGAKNIQYF. Looking up the rest from reference TRBV7-8 and TRBJ2-4 gives the full variable domain: GAGVSQSPRYKVAKRGQDVALRCDPISGHVSLFWYQQALGQGPEFLTYFQNEAQLDKSGLPSDRFFAERPEGSVSTLKIQRTQQEDSAVYLCASSFNTGAKNIQYFGAGTRLSVL.